The clone carrying this T cell receptor (beta chain) appeared a few times. The sample comes from a study of blood T cell repertoires in COVID-19. About the research overall: From the United States, Italy and Spain came samples of acute and convalescent COVID-19. The cDNA or gDNA used as material had been derived from T cells, B-cell-depleted T cells, or PBMCs.

Per the study methods: Reference gene primer amplification gave nucleated cell count estimates. The assay was immunoSEQ multiplex PCR, and TCRdb's table has in-frame clones only and misses some. The DNA was the basis for D and trimming; V, J and clone size are from that table. The top ten hold 15% to 20% of the sample, which has 150,000 or so clones, roughly 80% seen once. Trimming stripped 3 bases from V and 6 bases from J, with 15 bases between. Germline V lookup: CDR1 LNHDA, CDR2 SQIVND (reference sequence). The CDR3 covers 16 residues. Sequencing was performed on peripheral blood. This receptor was identified in a woman aged 80 or over with acute or convalescent COVID-19. The V gene is TRBV19, the J gene TRBJ1-6; tentative D call: TRBD1 (6 bases). CDR3 loop: CASSMRQGYGNSPLHF. Written as DNA, the CDR3 is TGTGCCAGTAGTATGCGGCAGGGGTATGGTAATTCACCCCTCCACTTT.